Each of the 4 T cell receptor beta chains below was sequenced from the same sample in a study of T-cell memory formation after mild COVID-19. TCRdb ran MiXCR on the 5' RACE reads and lists one entry per CDR3 protein. The sample holds almost 550,000 distinct CDR3 sequences, about a fifth seen once. Sample: PBMCs or a T cell subset sorted from them (not recorded which). Receptors were obtained from an adult woman who had mild COVID-19 (a few samples of this study predate the infection). Cell type and time point are not known.

The chain employs TRBV20-1 and TRBJ2-2; unclear D gene. Trimming took off 6 bases at V and 1 base at J, with 12 bases between the two ends. The CDR3 covers 14 residues. Germline V gene lookup returns CDR1 DFQATT and CDR2 SNEGSKA (reference sequence). The CDR3: CSARAVMNTGELFF. The CDR3 DNA is TGCAGTGCCCGCGCGGTGATGAACACCGGGGAGCTGTTTTTT.

V and J are TRBV4-1 and TRBJ1-2, with no clear D. V was clipped by 0 bases and J by 6 bases, with 11 bases between them. The CDR3 totals 14 residues. In germline, CDR1 is MGHRA, CDR2 YSYEKL. The CDR3 DNA is TGCGCCAGCAGCCAAGATGTAGGGAAGAATGGCTACACCTTC. Translating gives CASSQDVGKNGYTF.

This clonotype was observed a few times. This rearrangement joins TRBV6-5 to TRBJ2-3; 7 bases are shared with TRBD2. The V segment lost 2 bases and the J segment 4 bases; nucleotides outside the gene matches: 12. Germline V gene lookup returns CDR1 MNHEY and CDR2 SVGAGI. The CDR3 is 17 residues long. The CDR3 loop reads CASSYREAGMRADTQYF. The CDR3 DNA follows: TGTGCCAGCAGTTACCGGGAGGCGGGAATGAGAGCAGATACGCAGTATTTT.

The chain carries TRBV7-9 and TRBJ2-4, with 8 bases identical to TRBD2. This CDR3 comprises 16 residues. Germline CDR1 and CDR2: SEHNR and FQNEAQ (reference sequence). After removal of 1 base from V and 5 bases from J, the junction contained 7 bases not matched to a gene. The CDR3 coding sequence is TGTGCCAGCAGCTTAGTACTAGCGGCCACAGAAAACATTCAGTACTTC. Translated: CASSLVLAATENIQYF.